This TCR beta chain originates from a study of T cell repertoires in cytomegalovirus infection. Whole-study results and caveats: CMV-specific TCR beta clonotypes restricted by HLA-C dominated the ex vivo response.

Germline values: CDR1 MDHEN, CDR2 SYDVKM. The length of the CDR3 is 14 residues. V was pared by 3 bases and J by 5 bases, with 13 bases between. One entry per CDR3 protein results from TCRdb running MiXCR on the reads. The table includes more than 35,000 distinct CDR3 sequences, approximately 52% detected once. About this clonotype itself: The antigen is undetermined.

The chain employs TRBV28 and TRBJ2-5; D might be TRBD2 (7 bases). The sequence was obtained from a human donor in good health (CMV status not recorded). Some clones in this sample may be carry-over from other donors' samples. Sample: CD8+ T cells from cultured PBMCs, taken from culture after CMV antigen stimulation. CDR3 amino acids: CASSFVGGGETQYF. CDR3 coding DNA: TGTGCCAGCAGTTTTGTGGGAGGGGGGGAGACCCAGTACTTC.